The 16 T cell receptor beta chains below all came from one sample that was sequenced in a study of tumor and adjacent non-tumor tissue in lung cancer. TCRbeta libraries were built with three rounds of nested PCR, modified from ARM-PCR. In TCRdb, the multiplex PCR reads were re-called with MiXCR into one record per CDR3 protein. Of 45,000 or so distinct CDR3 sequences listed, more than 60% are singletons. The template was RNA from unsorted bulk tissue. More than 3 cm separated this lung sample from the edge of the tumor. The sample comprised distant non-tumor lung tissue. Receptors were obtained from a woman between 35 and 50 years old with non-small cell lung cancer.

J is TRBJ2-3 and V is TRBV5-6, with D unclear. The CDR3 runs to 13 residues. Germline loops: CDR1 SGHDT, CDR2 YYEEEE. Trimming shortened V by 4 bases and J by 7 bases, and 13 bases separated the two germline ends. DNA of the CDR3: TGTGCCAGCAGCCGGGTCTGGAGCTATACGCAGTATTTT. Protein: CASSRVWSYTQYF.

In its sample, this clonotype was seen many times. The J gene is TRBJ2-1, the V gene TRBV14, with a tentative D call TRBD2 (6 bases). V lost 3 bases, J lost 2 bases, and 8 bases lay in between. The CDR3 is 14 amino acids. Germline CDR1 is SGHDN and CDR2 is FVKESK. The CDR3 spells CASSHSGTYNEQFF. CDR3 sequence (DNA): TGTGCCAGCAGCCATAGCGGTACCTACAATGAGCAGTTCTTC.

The table lists this clonotype with many counts. This chain connects TRBV6-5 to TRBJ1-1; D is unclear. CDR3 length equals 16 residues. The V end was cut by 0 bases, the J end by 1 base, with 12 bases between. Germline CDR1 is MNHEY and CDR2 is SVGAGI. DNA of the CDR3: TGTGCCAGCAGTTACTCGCGACGGTGGGGGAACACTGAAGCTTTCTTT. This gives the protein CASSYSRRWGNTEAFF.

This clonotype was seen repeatedly, ten times or more. The J gene is TRBJ2-7, the V gene TRBV7-9; D unresolved. Trimming removed 2 bases from V and 3 bases from J, with 11 bases in between. Germline values: CDR1 SEHNR, CDR2 FQNEAQ (reference sequence). The CDR3 is 14 amino acids. The CDR3 nucleotides read TGTGCCAGCAGCTTAAACGAGAAAAACTACGAGCAGTACTTC. Translation gives CASSLNEKNYEQYF.

Of note for this clonotype: Because the CDR3 is missing its conserved closing phenylalanine or tryptophan, this is likely a read error. The V and J genes are TRBV11-3 and TRBJ2-3, with D possibly matching TRBD1 (5 bases). This CDR3 is built from 14 residues. V was cut by 5 bases and J by 6 bases, with 15 bases left in between. CDR1 and CDR2 from the germline V gene are SGHNT and YENEEA. The CDR3 protein is CASSPGQDTDTQYL. Here the CDR3 DNA reads TGTGCCAGCAGCCCAGGTCAGGACACGGATACGCAGTATTTA.

Worth noting for this clonotype: At one of its ends the junction is not consistent with the germline gene, which may arise from a read error. The chain joins TRBV11-2 to TRBJ2-7; D gene ambiguous. The CDR3 runs to 15 residues. CDR1 SGHAT and CDR2 FQNNGV come from the germline V gene. CDR3 region: CAGSLYNLFSYEQYF. CDR3 nucleotides: TGTGCCGGCAGCTTGTACAACCTTTTTTCTTACGAGCAGTACTTC. The whole variable domain, remainder taken from reference TRBV11-2 and TRBJ2-7, is EAGVAQSPRYKIIEKRQSVAFWCNPISGHATLYWYQQILGQGPKLLIQFQNNGVVDDSQLPKDRFSAERLKGVDSTLKIQPAKLEDSAVYLCAGSLYNLFSYEQYFGPGTRLTVT.

The gene calls are TRBV24-1 and TRBJ1-2, with D possibly matching TRBD1 (5 bases). V lost 9 bases to trimming and J lost 10 bases, with 26 bases between them. CDR1 and CDR2 (germline): KGHDR, SFDVKD. The CDR3 length is 15 residues. CDR3 nucleotide sequence: TGTGCCACCGGCGGGGCAGGGCAATTTGGAGATGACTACACCTTC. Protein product: CATGGAGQFGDDYTF.

The chain carries TRBV20-1 and TRBJ1-5; 7 nucleotides line up with TRBD1. The CDR3 totals 16 residues. V was clipped by 5 bases and J by 0 bases; unmatched bases: 10. Germline V gene lookup returns CDR1 DFQATT and CDR2 SNEGSKA (reference sequence). CDR3 sequence reads: CSAQDRQEYSNQPQHF. DNA of the CDR3: TGCAGTGCTCAGGACAGGCAGGAATATAGCAATCAGCCCCAGCATTTT.

A note on this clonotype: Germline and junction disagree at one end, which may indicate a read error. This chain uses TRBV5-5 with TRBJ2-1; no clear D. The CDR3 length is 15 residues. The germline CDR1 and CDR2 sequences are SGHKS and YYEKEE (reference sequence). DNA for the CDR3: TGTGCCAGCGGCTTGGATTCCAGCACCTACAATGAGCAGTTCTTT. It yields the protein CASGLDSSTYNEQFF.

This chain joins TRBV20-1 and TRBJ2-7; TRBD1 is a possible D gene (5 bases). CDR3 length: 12 residues. From germline, CDR1 is DFQATT and CDR2 SNEGSKA (reference sequence). The V end lost 4 bases, the J end lost 2 bases, and 9 bases lay between the germline ends. The CDR3 DNA follows: TGCAGTGCTAATATGGGGCCCTACGAGCAGTACTTC. It yields the protein CSANMGPYEQYF.

This chain connects TRBV11-2 to TRBJ2-1; D is undetermined. The CDR3 is 13 amino acids. Germline V gene sequence: CDR1 SGHAT, CDR2 FQNNGV. The ends were cut back, 0 bases at V and 7 bases at J, with 7 bases in the middle. DNA of the CDR3: TGTGCCAGCAGCTTAGATATCTATAATGAGCAGTTCTTC. It encodes CASSLDIYNEQFF.

The CDR3 sequence: CASSPGQGLLYEQYF. The CDR3 DNA follows: TGTGCCAGCAGCCCGGGACAGGGACTACTCTACGAGCAGTACTTC. The genes are TRBV11-3 and TRBJ2-7; 9 bases match TRBD1. With V trimmed by 5 bases and J by 3 bases, 8 bases remained unmatched. There are 15 residues in the CDR3. Germline CDR1 and CDR2: SGHNT and YENEEA.

This clonotype was recorded many times. The J gene is TRBJ1-6, the V gene TRBV29-1; TRBD1 matches at 9 bases. Germline assignment: CDR1 SQVTM and CDR2 ANQGSEA. J was trimmed by 5 bases and V by 5 bases; bases with no gene match: 4. The CDR3 is 14 amino acids. The CDR3 spells CSVRRDRDNSPLHF. The CDR3 nucleotides read TGCAGCGTTAGGCGGGACAGGGATAATTCACCCCTCCACTTT.

The sample holds many counts of this clonotype. CDR3 sequence reads: CASSYLPGGNEQYF. CDR3 nucleotides: TGTGCCAGCAGTTACCTGCCGGGGGGGAACGAGCAGTACTTC. The V and J genes are TRBV6-5 and TRBJ2-7; 8 bases match TRBD2. Germline V gene lookup returns CDR1 MNHEY and CDR2 SVGAGI. There are 14 residues in the CDR3. V lost 2 bases to trimming and J lost 5 bases; unmatched junction nucleotides: 5.

As for this clonotype: One end of the junction varies from germline; a read error may be responsible. The rearrangement uses TRBV28 and TRBJ2-1; 12 positions match TRBD2. This CDR3 spans 17 amino acids. The germline V gene has CDR1 MDHEN and CDR2 SYDVKM. The CDR3 loop reads CATSLTTSGSSYNEQFF. DNA of the CDR3: TGTGCCACCAGTTTAACGACTAGCGGGAGCTCCTACAATGAGCAATTCTTC.

This clonotype was observed many times. The rearrangement uses TRBV4-1 and TRBJ2-7; 8 bases line up with TRBD2. Unmatched junction bases numbered 8, after V lost 1 base and J lost 3 bases. The CDR3 loop spans 16 amino acids. From germline, CDR1 is MGHRA and CDR2 YSYEKL. The CDR3 spells CASSQGAGTRYYEQYF. CDR3 nucleotides: TGCGCCAGCAGCCAAGGGGCCGGGACTAGGTACTACGAGCAGTACTTC.